Below are 21 T cell receptor beta chains sequenced from a single sample in a study of beta chain features in type 1 diabetes. Notes on the study in general: Moderately but significantly shorter TCRB CDR3s were found in Type 1 diabetes patients in all four CD4+ subsets.

The study reverse transcribed the entire isolated RNA, so it sequenced expressed TCRB transcripts. Method: immunoSEQ multiplex PCR; TCRdb's copy keeps in-frame clones and lacks some. The sample consists of around 40,000 clones, about 66% of them appearing once. No antigen is known for these receptors. The sequenced sample consisted of Tregs from blood. The receptors come from a man between 25 and 39 years old with type 1 diabetes. Some clones in this sample may be carry-over from other donors' samples.

The V and J genes are TRBV4-1 and TRBJ1-1; the D gene is possibly TRBD1 (5 bases). V lost 4 bases and J lost 2, with 11 bases in between. Germline V gene lookup returns CDR1 MGHRA and CDR2 YSYEKL. The CDR3 loop spans 14 amino acids. The CDR3 sequence is CASSRVTENTEAFF. DNA for the CDR3: TGCGCCAGCAGCCGAGTGACAGAAAACACTGAAGCTTTCTTT.

The chain combines TRBV2 with TRBJ1-5, with 10 bases matching TRBD1. The length of the CDR3 is 15 residues. V was pared by 5 bases and J by 6 bases, with 7 bases of the junction left unmatched. Germline CDR1 is SNHLY and CDR2 is FYNNEI. The CDR3: CASSQDRGYPQPQHF. In DNA form, the CDR3 reads TGTGCCAGCAGTCAGGACAGGGGGTACCCTCAGCCCCAGCATTTT.

The chain carries TRBV19 and TRBJ2-3, with 7 bases that match TRBD1. The CDR3 consists of 15 residues. Looked up from germline, CDR1 is LNHDA and CDR2 is SQIVND (reference sequence). V shed 5 bases, J shed 0 bases, and the junction held 5 bases outside the gene matches. The CDR3 bases are TGTGCCAGTAGTTTCGGACAGGCTAGCACAGATACGCAGTATTTT. Protein sequence: CASSFGQASTDTQYF.

The chain recombines TRBV18 with TRBJ1-4; tentatively, D is TRBD1 (6 bases). V lost 5 bases to trimming and J lost 3 bases, with 10 bases between them. The CDR3 loop spans 14 amino acids. From germline, CDR1 is KGHSH and CDR2 LQKENI. Here the CDR3 DNA reads TGTGCCAGCTCAAAACAGGGCTCTAATGAAAAACTGTTTTTT. This sequence encodes CASSKQGSNEKLFF.

The J gene is TRBJ2-1, the V gene TRBV29-1, with D hard to call. Germline CDR1 and CDR2: SQVTM and ANQGSEA. The CDR3 sequence is 12 residues long. V was cut by 6 bases and J by 11 bases, with 17 bases left in between. The CDR3: CSVTRDLEKQFF. CDR3 sequence (DNA): TGCAGCGTCACCCGAGATTTGGAGAAGCAGTTCTTC.

Concerning this clone itself: Other DNA sequences within the sample encode an identical CDR3. V and J are TRBV7-2 and TRBJ2-1; the D is unclear. V lost 5 bases and J 0 bases, leaving 8 bases between the germline ends. There are 14 residues in the CDR3. Per the germline V gene, CDR1 is SGHTA and CDR2 is FQGNSA. CDR3 bases: TGTGCCAGCAGCCGCGGCTCCTCCTACAATGAGCAGTTCTTC. It specifies CASSRGSSYNEQFF. The full variable domain, completed using reference TRBV7-2 and TRBJ2-1, is GAGVSQSPSNKVTEKGKDVELRCDPISGHTALYWYRQSLGQGLEFLIYFQGNSAPDKSGLPSDRFSAERTGGSVSTLTIQRTQQEDSAVYLCASSRGSSYNEQFFGPGTRLTVL.

The genes are TRBV18 and TRBJ2-1; TRBD1 agrees at 10 bases. The CDR3 extends over 16 amino acids. CDR1 is KGHSH and CDR2 is LQKENI in the germline V gene. After removal of 2 bases from V and 6 bases from J, the junction contained 7 bases not matched to a gene. In DNA, the CDR3 is TGTGCCAGCTCACCATTAGCCCGGGACAGGGGCAATGAGCAGTTCTTC. Residues: CASSPLARDRGNEQFF.

The chain carries TRBV7-2 and TRBJ1-5; D not certain. V was pared by 1 base and J by 3 bases, with 13 bases between. The germline gives CDR1 SGHTA, CDR2 FQGNSA. This CDR3 is 16 amino acids long. CDR3 loop: CASSLEAPTLNQPQHF. In DNA, the CDR3 is TGTGCCAGCAGCTTAGAGGCTCCGACTCTCAATCAGCCCCAGCATTTT.

With regard to this clone: One end of the junction varies from germline; a read error may be responsible. The chain links TRBV5-1 to TRBJ2-5; TRBD1 matches 9 bases. In germline, CDR1 is SGHRS, CDR2 YFSETQ. The CDR3 runs to 14 residues. CDR3 amino acids: CANSVGQGQETQYF. The DNA for the CDR3 is TGCGCCAACAGCGTAGGACAGGGGCAAGAGACCCAGTACTTC.

The chain has TRBV6-5 and TRBJ2-7, with TRBD2 identical over 11 bases. This CDR3 is built from 15 residues. Germline CDR1 MNHEY, CDR2 SVGAGI. Unmatched junction bases numbered 9, after V lost 6 bases and J lost 5 bases. CDR3 nucleotides: TGTGCCAGCAGCCGAACGGGACTAGCGGCCCACGAGCAGTACTTC. Protein product: CASSRTGLAAHEQYF.

The gene calls are TRBV6-5 and TRBJ1-1; D uncertain. CDR3 size: 13 residues. Trimming took 0 bases from V and 4 from J, leaving 6 bases between them. Germline V gene sequence: CDR1 MNHEY, CDR2 SVGAGI. CDR3 coding DNA: TGTGCCAGCAGTTACTCCCCTCCCACTGAAGCTTTCTTT. Residues: CASSYSPPTEAFF.

This chain uses TRBV7-2 with TRBJ2-7, with a tentative D call TRBD2 (5 bases). Deletions cut 5 bases from V and 2 bases from J, with 19 bases between. Germline CDR1 SGHTA, CDR2 FQGNSA. The CDR3 runs to 16 residues. In nucleotides, the CDR3 is TGTGCCAGCAGCCACACGGCGGGTTACTCAACCTACGAGCAGTACTTC. Its protein product is CASSHTAGYSTYEQYF.

The V and J genes are TRBV7-3 and TRBJ2-1; 10 bases map to TRBD2. The length of the CDR3 is 16 residues. The germline V gene encodes CDR1 SGHTA and CDR2 FQGTGA. The V gene end was trimmed by 5 bases and the J gene end by 3 bases; junction bases not matched to a gene: 7. CDR3 coding DNA: TGTGCCAGCAGCCCATTTAGCGGGGGGCTCTACAATGAGCAGTTCTTC. The encoded protein is CASSPFSGGLYNEQFF.

The chain recombines TRBV7-2 with TRBJ2-3, with 8 bases that match TRBD1. Germline CDR1 SGHTA, CDR2 FQGNSA. With 3 bases clipped from V and 3 bases from J, the junction kept 8 bases outside the gene matches. This CDR3 comprises 16 residues. The DNA for the CDR3 is TGTGCCAGCAGCTTGGGGTTGGACAGGGTGACAGATACGCAGTATTTT. Residues: CASSLGLDRVTDTQYF. Drawing the rest from reference TRBV7-2 and TRBJ2-3, the complete variable domain is GAGVSQSPSNKVTEKGKDVELRCDPISGHTALYWYRQSLGQGLEFLIYFQGNSAPDKSGLPSDRFSAERTGGSVSTLTIQRTQQEDSAVYLCASSLGLDRVTDTQYFGPGTRLTVL.

The chain links TRBV5-1 to TRBJ1-1; the D is unclear. This CDR3 has 15 amino acids. The V gene lost 1 base and the J gene lost 4 bases, with 14 bases spanning the gap. From germline, CDR1 is SGHRS and CDR2 YFSETQ. CDR3 in DNA: TGCGCCAGCAGCTTGCTGGATGGGTCGGGCACTGAAGCTTTCTTT. This codes for CASSLLDGSGTEAFF.

This sequence joins TRBV28 and TRBJ1-5, with TRBD1 as a possible D gene (5 bases). Trimming shortened V by 6 bases and J by 5 bases, and 20 bases separated the two germline ends. This CDR3 is 16 amino acids long. The germline V gene has CDR1 MDHEN and CDR2 SYDVKM. CDR3 region: CASRGAGGTPYQPQHF. The CDR3 DNA sequence: TGTGCCAGCAGAGGGGCTGGAGGGACCCCCTATCAGCCCCAGCATTTT.

The chain employs TRBV28 and TRBJ2-7; 8 positions match TRBD1. Germline-derived CDR1 and CDR2 are MDHEN and SYDVKM. J was trimmed by 3 bases and V by 10 bases; bases with no gene match: 2. The CDR3 spans 11 residues. The CDR3 DNA is TGTGCCACGGACAGGGACTACGAGCAGTACTTC. Translating it yields CATDRDYEQYF.

J is TRBJ2-7 and V is TRBV6-5; no clear D gene. V lost 4 bases, J lost 3 bases, and 10 bases lay in between. The CDR3 spans 13 residues. In germline, CDR1 is MNHEY, CDR2 SVGAGI. This CDR3 reads CASSSAMSYEQYF. As DNA, the CDR3 is TGTGCCAGCAGTTCCGCAATGAGCTACGAGCAGTACTTC.

This chain joins TRBV30 and TRBJ1-4; D is perhaps TRBD1 (6 bases). Germline loops: CDR1 GTSNPN, CDR2 SVGIG (reference sequence). The CDR3 runs to 13 residues. Trimming cost V 4 bases and J 7 bases, with 13 bases left between them. The CDR3 protein is CAWKLGGSEKLFF. DNA of the CDR3: TGTGCCTGGAAGTTAGGGGGAAGTGAAAAACTGTTTTTT.

The rearrangement links TRBV7-6 to TRBJ2-5, with 7 bases matching TRBD2. The CDR3 covers 13 residues. Unmatched junction bases numbered 4, after V lost 5 bases and J lost 4 bases. Germline-derived CDR1 and CDR2 are SGHVS and FNYEAQ. The CDR3 region has the DNA TGTGCCAGCAGCCTTGGACTAGGAGAGACCCAGTACTTC. This sequence encodes CASSLGLGETQYF.

The chain carries TRBV9 and TRBJ2-3; perhaps TRBD1 as D (5 bases). The CDR3 sequence is 14 residues long. Germline V CDR1 and CDR2: SGDLS, YYNGEE. V shed 2 bases and J shed 2 bases, with 9 bases lying between them. For the CDR3, the DNA is TGTGCCAGCAGCGTCTGGGGCTTCACAGATACGCAGTATTTT. Translated: CASSVWGFTDTQYF.